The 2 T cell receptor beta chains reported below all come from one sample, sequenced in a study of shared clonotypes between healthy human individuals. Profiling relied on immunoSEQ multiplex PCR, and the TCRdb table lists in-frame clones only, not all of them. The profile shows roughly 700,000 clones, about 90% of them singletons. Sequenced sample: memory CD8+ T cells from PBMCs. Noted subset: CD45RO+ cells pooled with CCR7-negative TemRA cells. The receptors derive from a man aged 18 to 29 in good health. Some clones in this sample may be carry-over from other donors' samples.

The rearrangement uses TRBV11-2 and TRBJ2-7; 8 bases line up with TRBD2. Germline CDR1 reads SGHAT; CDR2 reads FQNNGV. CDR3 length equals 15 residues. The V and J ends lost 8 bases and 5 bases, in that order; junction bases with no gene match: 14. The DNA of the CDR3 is TGTGCCAGCCGTCCTGTAGCGGGAATCCGGAACGAGCAGTACTTC. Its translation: CASRPVAGIRNEQYF.

CDR3 DNA: TGTGCCAGCAGTGCCGGGACACTTTCACCCCTCCACTTT. Translation: CASSAGTLSPLHF. V gene TRBV2 combines with J gene TRBJ1-6, with TRBD1 as a possible D gene (6 bases). V was cut by 4 bases and J by 9 bases, with 10 bases left in between. The CDR3 has 13 residues. The germline V gene encodes CDR1 SNHLY and CDR2 FYNNEI.